A selection of T cell receptor beta chains follows, all from one sample in a study of T cells after yellow fever vaccination. TCRdb reanalysed the 5' RACE reads using MiXCR and keeps one entry per CDR3 protein. The table shows 300,000 to 350,000 distinct CDR3 sequences, with about 11% occurring only once. This material consisted of CD4+ T cells sorted from PBMCs, taken 45 days after the yellow fever booster vaccination. All receptors come from a man younger than 30 who received the YFV17D yellow fever vaccine. CDR3s include the opening cysteine and the closing phenylalanine or tryptophan. The D gene is left open where the match is weak. Rows may omit the clone size; those that give it use once, few, many or a size class.

v_call	clone_size	d_call	j_call	cdr3_aa	cdr3_nt
TRBV10-3	few	NA	TRBJ1-2	CAIREGQENGYTF	TGTGCCATCAGAGAGGGCCAGGAAAATGGCTACACCTTC
TRBV7-2	NA	NA	TRBJ2-3	CASSLLGGRADTQYF	TGTGCCAGCAGCTTGTTGGGGGGCCGGGCAGATACGCAGTATTTT
TRBV12-3/TRBV12-4	few	TRBD2	TRBJ2-1	CASRQRLAGDNEQFF	TGTGCCAGCAGACAACGACTAGCGGGGGACAATGAGCAGTTCTTC
TRBV5-5	few	TRBD2	TRBJ2-7	CASSFGLAGPMSSYEQYF	TGTGCCAGCAGCTTTGGACTAGCGGGGCCCATGAGCTCCTACGAGCAGTACTTC
TRBV27	NA	NA	TRBJ2-5	CASSRSRAGGETQYF	TGTGCCAGCAGTCGATCAAGGGCGGGCGGAGAGACCCAGTACTTC
TRBV12-3/TRBV12-4	NA	NA	TRBJ2-7	CASSLDHEQYF	TGTGCCAGCAGTTTAGACCACGAGCAGTACTTC
TRBV5-1	many	NA	TRBJ2-5	CASSLEGRGETQYF	TGCGCCAGCAGCTTGGAAGGAAGGGGCGAGACCCAGTACTTC
TRBV20-1	NA	TRBD2	TRBJ2-5	CSARRSGGATETQYF	TGCAGTGCTAGACGTAGCGGGGGGGCCACAGAGACCCAGTACTTC
TRBV7-2	few	TRBD2	TRBJ2-4	CASSLAWTSGGRAKNIQYF	TGTGCCAGCAGCTTAGCCTGGACTAGCGGGGGGCGGGCCAAAAACATTCAGTACTTC
TRBV2	NA	NA	TRBJ1-2	CASSERRQPPTNYGYTF	TGTGCCAGCAGTGAGCGGAGGCAGCCCCCGACTAACTATGGCTACACCTTC
TRBV5-6	few	TRBD1	TRBJ2-3	CASGTGQVYTDTQYF	TGTGCCAGCGGTACGGGACAGGTCTACACAGATACGCAGTATTTT
TRBV6-1	few	NA	TRBJ2-4	CASRRQVEGDIQYF	TGTGCCAGCAGGAGACAGGTTGAAGGGGACATTCAGTACTTC
TRBV5-1	few	NA	TRBJ1-1	CASSLWPGITEAFF	TGCGCCAGCAGCCTGTGGCCAGGGATCACTGAAGCTTTCTTT
TRBV7-9	many	TRBD1	TRBJ1-1	CASSPYGQGNTEAFF	TGTGCCAGCAGCCCTTACGGACAGGGGAACACTGAAGCTTTCTTT
TRBV7-9	many	NA	TRBJ1-3	CASSLQRFGGDTIYF	TGTGCCAGCAGCTTACAGCGGTTCGGAGGGGACACCATATATTTT
TRBV2	few	TRBD2	TRBJ2-5	CASSEIAGDQETQYF	TGTGCCAGCAGTGAAATAGCGGGGGACCAAGAGACCCAGTACTTC
TRBV6-5	NA	NA	TRBJ1-1	CASSYLPVNTEAFF	TGTGCCAGCAGTTACCTTCCGGTGAACACTGAAGCTTTCTTT
TRBV11-2	NA	TRBD1	TRBJ1-6	CASSSPRGPRNSPLHF	TGTGCCAGCAGCTCCCCCAGGGGGCCGAGGAATTCACCCCTCCACTTT
TRBV7-9	few	NA	TRBJ1-2	CASSTGFYGYTF	TGTGCCAGCAGTACAGGATTCTATGGCTACACCTTC
TRBV21-1	few	NA	TRBJ2-5	CASTPLGSVESQYF	TGTGCCAGCACCCCCTTGGGCTCGGTGGAGTCCCAGTACTTC
TRBV6-6	many	NA	TRBJ2-2	CASSREMTGPNTGELFF	TGTGCCAGCAGTCGTGAGATGACGGGCCCGAACACCGGGGAGCTGTTTTTT
TRBV25-1	few	NA	TRBJ2-2	CASSALFGGELFF	TGTGCCAGCAGTGCCTTATTTGGCGGGGAGCTGTTTTTT
TRBV5-1	NA	TRBD2	TRBJ2-1	CASSLGGTSGWNEQFF	TGCGCCAGCAGCTTGGGAGGGACTAGCGGGTGGAATGAGCAGTTCTTC
TRBV18	NA	NA	TRBJ2-3	CASSPSGTSDTQYF	TGTGCCAGCTCACCGTCTGGGACTTCAGATACGCAGTATTTT
TRBV9	few	NA	TRBJ2-3	CASSVAGSADTQYF	TGTGCCAGCAGCGTAGCGGGGAGTGCAGATACGCAGTATTTT
TRBV5-1	many	NA	TRBJ1-6	CASSQAGTDNSPLHF	TGCGCCAGCAGCCAAGCCGGGACGGATAATTCACCCCTCCACTTT
TRBV5-1	few	NA	TRBJ2-5	CASNPGNQETQYF	TGCGCCAGCAACCCGGGAAACCAAGAGACCCAGTACTTC
TRBV7-2	many	TRBD2	TRBJ2-5	CASSFGGAGETQYF	TGTGCCAGCAGCTTCGGGGGGGCCGGGGAGACCCAGTACTTC
TRBV7-2	few	NA	TRBJ2-3	CASSLLRASADTQYF	TGTGCCAGCAGCTTGCTTAGGGCCTCGGCAGATACGCAGTATTTT
TRBV6-2/TRBV6-3	NA	TRBD1	TRBJ1-1	CASRSQTGDPNTEAFF	TGTGCCAGCAGAAGTCAAACAGGGGACCCAAACACTGAAGCTTTCTTT
TRBV5-1	many	NA	TRBJ1-1	CASRGIFTQNTEAFF	TGCGCCAGCAGAGGTATCTTTACACAGAACACTGAAGCTTTCTTT
TRBV5-1	many	TRBD1	TRBJ2-1	CASSPGQANNEQFF	TGCGCCAGCAGCCCAGGACAGGCCAACAATGAGCAGTTCTTC
TRBV13	few	NA	TRBJ2-3	CASSPFRGANRTDTQYF	TGTGCCAGCAGTCCATTTCGGGGGGCAAATCGCACAGATACGCAGTATTTT
TRBV7-2	few	NA	TRBJ1-1	CASRDGGSEAFF	TGTGCCTCCAGAGACGGAGGGTCTGAAGCTTTCTTT
TRBV6-5	few	TRBD1	TRBJ2-6	CASFTDRATVGVLTF	TGTGCCAGTTTCACGGACAGGGCCACAGTCGGCGTCCTGACTTTC
TRBV11-2	few	NA	TRBJ2-5	CASSPSRVGETQYF	TGTGCCAGCAGCCCAAGCAGGGTCGGGGAGACCCAGTACTTC